A selection of T cell receptor beta chains follows, all from one sample in a study of low-dose radiotherapy and immunotherapy resistance in tumors. Each CDR3 protein is one row after TCRdb ran MiXCR on the reads. The sample contains some 39,000 distinct CDR3 sequences, roughly 28% of which appear only once. Material: PBMCs, obtained before treatment. Receptors originate from a male donor with gallbladder cancer. Each CDR3 is given with its conserved first and last residue. A D gene is named only where the DNA matches it firmly. Not every row has a clone size; where given, it reads once, few, many or a size class.

>many|TRBV12-3/TRBV12-4|NA|TRBJ2-3
CASSPSGGTADTQYF
TGTGCCAGCAGTCCATCTGGAGGGACGGCAGATACGCAGTATTTT
>many|TRBV19|NA|TRBJ1-5
CASSRQADNQPQHF
TGTGCCAGTAGTCGGCAGGCGGACAATCAGCCCCAGCATTTT
>many|TRBV4-2|NA|TRBJ2-7
CASSREAEYRAYEQYF
TGTGCCAGCAGCCGAGAAGCCGAGTACAGGGCCTACGAGCAGTACTTC
>many|TRBV6-2/TRBV6-3|TRBD1|TRBJ2-7
CASIGTLGQGIREQYF
TGTGCCAGCATCGGTACTCTGGGACAGGGGATAAGGGAGCAGTACTTC
>NA|TRBV18|TRBD1|TRBJ2-1
CASSLWRDRGEQFF
TGTGCCAGCTCACTATGGCGGGACAGGGGTGAGCAGTTCTTC
>many|TRBV27|NA|TRBJ1-6
CASRTPGSFNSPLHF
TGTGCCAGCAGAACTCCCGGGTCTTTCAATTCACCCCTCCACTTT
>medium-sized|TRBV6-2/TRBV6-3|NA|TRBJ2-1
CASESAGEQFF
TGTGCCAGCGAAAGCGCCGGTGAGCAGTTCTTC
>NA|TRBV23-1|NA|TRBJ2-7
CASQTRTDASYEQYF
TGCGCCAGTCAGACCCGGACAGATGCTAGCTACGAGCAGTACTTC
>NA|TRBV5-1|NA|TRBJ2-6
CASSLLGAGANVLTF
TGCGCCAGCAGCCTCCTGGGGGCTGGGGCCAACGTCCTGACTTTC
>NA|TRBV4-1|TRBD1|TRBJ1-1
CASSHRGPNTEAFF
TGCGCCAGCAGTCACAGGGGCCCTAACACTGAAGCTTTCTTT
>few|TRBV6-2/TRBV6-3|NA|TRBJ2-3
CASSPDTDTQYF
TGTGCCAGCAGTCCCGACACAGATACGCAGTATTTT
>many|TRBV7-9|TRBD2|TRBJ2-1
CASSFPGLAGSEQFF
TGTGCCAGCAGCTTTCCGGGACTAGCGGGTTCTGAGCAGTTCTTC
>many|TRBV6-2/TRBV6-3|NA|TRBJ1-6
CASRPRQTFNSPLHF
TGTGCCAGCCGCCCACGGCAGACTTTCAATTCACCCCTCCACTTT
>few|TRBV6-2/TRBV6-3|NA|TRBJ2-7
CASSVMLGSYEQYF
TGTGCCAGCAGTGTTATGTTGGGGTCCTACGAGCAGTACTTC
>medium-sized|TRBV9|TRBD2|TRBJ2-1
CASSSVIGSGRAAEQFF
TGTGCCAGCAGCAGCGTAATTGGTAGCGGGAGGGCTGCTGAGCAGTTCTTC
>many|TRBV2|TRBD1|TRBJ2-5
CASRTGTGGQETQYF
TGTGCCAGCAGAACGGGGACAGGGGGACAAGAGACCCAGTACTTC
>many|TRBV25-1|NA|TRBJ2-7
CASSELVGRSAYEQYF
TGTGCCAGCAGTGAATTGGTTGGCAGATCCGCCTACGAGCAGTACTTC
>many|TRBV10-3|NA|TRBJ2-4
CAISPGDKNIQYF
TGTGCCATCAGCCCCGGGGACAAAAACATTCAGTACTTC
>many|TRBV6-1|NA|TRBJ2-1
CASKDYGEQFF
TGTGCCAGCAAAGATTACGGTGAGCAGTTCTTC
>medium-sized|TRBV15|NA|TRBJ2-3
CATSRGGGVTDTQYF
TGTGCCACCAGCAGAGGCGGGGGCGTCACAGATACGCAGTATTTT
>many|TRBV20-1|NA|TRBJ2-2
CSARGLVSTGELFF
TGCAGTGCTAGAGGCCTAGTAAGCACCGGGGAGCTGTTTTTT
>NA|TRBV7-2|TRBD2|TRBJ2-5
CASSEGLRSSSETQYF
TGTGCCAGCAGCGAGGGACTACGGTCCAGTTCAGAGACCCAGTACTTC
>NA|TRBV6-1|TRBD2|TRBJ2-1
CAISPQGTSGIGEQFF
TGTGCCATCAGTCCACAGGGGACTAGCGGGATTGGTGAGCAGTTCTTC
>once|TRBV30|TRBD1|TRBJ1-5
CAWSVREGTGSQPQHF
TGTGCCTGGAGTGTAAGGGAAGGGACAGGAAGTCAGCCCCAGCATTTT
>few|TRBV28|TRBD1|TRBJ2-5
CASSARTGQETQYF
TGTGCCAGCAGTGCTAGGACAGGGCAAGAGACCCAGTACTTC
>many|TRBV5-1|NA|TRBJ1-1
CASSSRQMNTEAFF
TGCGCCAGCAGCTCTCGACAGATGAACACTGAAGCTTTCTTT
>many|TRBV29-1|NA|TRBJ2-3
CSVRGGHTDTQYF
TGCAGCGTTCGCGGGGGCCATACAGATACGCAGTATTTT
>many|TRBV19|NA|TRBJ2-2
CASSIAQGRGGRTGELFF
TGTGCCAGTAGTATAGCCCAGGGCCGAGGGGGTCGCACCGGGGAGCTGTTTTTT